The rows below give T cell receptor beta chains drawn from one sample of a study of blood T cells in healthy people across ages. TCRdb passed the 5' RACE reads through MiXCR, listing each CDR3 protein once. The sample has around 520,000 distinct CDR3 sequences, about 27% seen once. This sample was also put to use in a study of T cells of mothers and their children.

What was sequenced was blood. The receptors stem from a boy between 2 and 10 years old in good health. CDR3s include the opening cysteine and the closing phenylalanine or tryptophan. D genes are given only for firm matches. Clone size is given for some rows only: seen once, a few or many times, or a class if the clone is expanded.

v_call	j_call	clone_size	d_call	cdr3_nt	cdr3_aa
TRBV20-1	TRBJ2-5	NA	NA	TGCAGTGCTAGAGGCCTCGGGGTTCAAGAGACCCAGTACTTC	CSARGLGVQETQYF
TRBV6-5	TRBJ2-5	NA	NA	TGTGCCAGCAGACCCGACTGGCAGACCCAGTACTTC	CASRPDWQTQYF
TRBV7-2	TRBJ2-5	NA	NA	TGTGCCAGCAGCCCTAGCCCCCAAGAGACCCAGTACTTC	CASSPSPQETQYF
TRBV10-3	TRBJ2-7	few	TRBD1	TGTGCCATCAGATCCGGGACAGGGCTACACTTC	CAIRSGTGLHF
TRBV12-3/TRBV12-4	TRBJ1-1	NA	NA	TGTGCCAGCACCGGGACGGGGAACACTGAAGCTTTCTTT	CASTGTGNTEAFF
TRBV7-2	TRBJ1-4	NA	NA	TGTGCCAGCAGCTTCCTCCCGGGGGCCGGAGATGAAAAACTGTTTTTT	CASSFLPGAGDEKLFF
TRBV29-1	TRBJ2-7	NA	NA	TGCAGCGTTGAAGTACAGTACGAGCAGTACTTC	CSVEVQYEQYF
TRBV10-3	TRBJ2-4	few	NA	TGTGCCATCAGTGAGTCGGAATACGAAGCCAAAAACATTCAGTACTTC	CAISESEYEAKNIQYF
TRBV3-1	TRBJ1-3	few	NA	TGTGCCAGCAGCCAAGAAGGGCGCGGAAACACCATATATTTT	CASSQEGRGNTIYF
TRBV11-2	TRBJ1-3	NA	NA	TGTGCCAGCAGCTTAGATCTGGCAGTCTCTGGAAACACCATATATTTT	CASSLDLAVSGNTIYF
TRBV7-2	TRBJ1-5	few	NA	TGTGCCAGCAGCTTAGAACAGAGACTGAATAGCAATCAGCCCCAGCATTTT	CASSLEQRLNSNQPQHF
TRBV25-1	TRBJ2-7	once	NA	TGTGCCAGCAGACAGGCCTACGAGCAGTACTTC	CASRQAYEQYF
TRBV15	TRBJ2-5	NA	NA	TGTGCCACCAGCAACCAGCGCACCGTGGGGACCCAGTACTTC	CATSNQRTVGTQYF
TRBV3-1	TRBJ2-3	NA	NA	TGTGCCAGCAGCCCAATTAGTCAGGGCTTTACAGATACGCAGTATTTT	CASSPISQGFTDTQYF
TRBV20-1	TRBJ1-1	NA	NA	TGCAGTGCTAGTACCGGGAAGGGCTGGACTGAAGCTTTCTTT	CSASTGKGWTEAFF
TRBV3-1	TRBJ2-5	NA	NA	TGTGCCAGCAGCCAAGATAGTTCGCCCCCGGAGACCCAGTACTTC	CASSQDSSPPETQYF
TRBV6-6	TRBJ2-1	few	NA	TGTGCCAGCAGTTACTCTGCGGGGCACTCCTACAATGAGCAGTTCTTC	CASSYSAGHSYNEQFF
TRBV25-1	TRBJ1-3	NA	NA	TGTGCCAGCAGGGAAACAGGGTTCGGCAACACCATATATTTT	CASRETGFGNTIYF
TRBV9	TRBJ2-1	NA	TRBD2	TGTGCCAGCAGCGTGGTAAGGACTAGTGGTACCAATGAGCAGTTCTTC	CASSVVRTSGTNEQFF
TRBV7-3	TRBJ1-6	few	NA	TGTGCCAGCAGCCGCGGGATTCGTTCACCCCTCCACTTT	CASSRGIRSPLHF
TRBV29-1	TRBJ2-7	NA	NA	TGCAGCGTTGAGCGCTCGGGGTCCTACGAGCAGTACTTC	CSVERSGSYEQYF
TRBV12-3/TRBV12-4	TRBJ2-1	NA	NA	TGTGCCACATCTTACGGGCACTCCTACAATGAGCAGTTCTTC	CATSYGHSYNEQFF
TRBV7-9	TRBJ1-2	NA	NA	TGTGCCAGCAGCCGCCTCGGGGCTAACTATGGCTACACCTTC	CASSRLGANYGYTF
TRBV10-3	TRBJ2-1	NA	NA	TGTGCCATCAGTGAGGGGTCGAGCTCCTACAATGAGCAGTTCTTC	CAISEGSSSYNEQFF
TRBV7-8	TRBJ1-4	NA	NA	TGTGCCAGCAGCTTAGGGGCAGGGTTTAATGAAAAACTGTTTTTT	CASSLGAGFNEKLFF
TRBV4-3	TRBJ2-5	many	NA	TGCGCCAGCAGCCAAGGCCCCAGGGGGGATGAGCAGTACTTC	CASSQGPRGDEQYF
TRBV9	TRBJ2-1	once	TRBD2	TGTGCCAGCAGCGTAGCTACTAGCGGGACCTACAATGAGCAGTTCTTC	CASSVATSGTYNEQFF
TRBV7-9	TRBJ1-2	few	TRBD1	TGTGCCAGCAGCCCCCAGACAGGGATCTATGGCTACACCTTC	CASSPQTGIYGYTF
TRBV21-1	TRBJ2-7	NA	NA	TGTGCCAGCAGCCAGGGACAGGGTCACTACGAGCAGTACTTC	CASSQGQGHYEQYF
TRBV3-1	TRBJ2-2	NA	TRBD2	TGTGCCAGCGGGTTAGCGGGAGTCGACACCGGGGAGCTGTTTTTT	CASGLAGVDTGELFF
TRBV11-2	TRBJ2-5	NA	NA	TGTGCCAGCAGCTCATGGACGGATCCGGGGACCCAGTACTTC	CASSSWTDPGTQYF
TRBV6-5	TRBJ2-1	NA	TRBD2	TGTGCCAGCAGTTACTCGATCGGGAGGGCCAATGAGCAGTTCTTC	CASSYSIGRANEQFF
TRBV29-1	TRBJ2-7	NA	NA	TGCAGCGTTTCAACAGGGAGATACGAGCAGTACTTC	CSVSTGRYEQYF
TRBV3-1	TRBJ2-2	NA	NA	TGTGCCAGCAGCCAAGAGACAGGGAGCGGGACCGGGGAGCTGTTTTTT	CASSQETGSGTGELFF
TRBV3-1	TRBJ1-4	few	NA	TGTGCCAGCAGCCACAGTGCTAATGAAAAACTGTTTTTT	CASSHSANEKLFF
TRBV20-1	TRBJ2-5	NA	TRBD1	TGCAGTGCTAGTGGACAGGGGGGCGGGGTACAAGAGACCCAGTACTTC	CSASGQGGGVQETQYF
TRBV19	TRBJ1-1	few	NA	TGTGCCAGTAGGACGGGCTGGGGGGCTTTCTTT	CASRTGWGAFF
TRBV27	TRBJ2-1	few	NA	TGTGCCAGCAGTTGGGGAGTTTACAATGAGCAGTTCTTC	CASSWGVYNEQFF
TRBV9	TRBJ2-7	NA	NA	TGTGCCAGCAGCGTAGACGGGACCGGCTACGAGCAGTACTTC	CASSVDGTGYEQYF
TRBV12-3/TRBV12-4	TRBJ2-5	NA	TRBD2	TGTGCCAGCAGTCCCCCCCGGGGGGAAGGAGAGACCCAGTACTTC	CASSPPRGEGETQYF
TRBV5-1	TRBJ1-2	NA	TRBD1	TGCGCCAGCAGCGGGACAGCCCTAGTTTTC	CASSGTALVF
TRBV6-5	TRBJ2-4	few	NA	TGTGCCAGCAGTTACTCGGGGGCCCGGGGGGCCCAACTACGGCAGTACTTC	CASSYSGARGAQLRQYF
TRBV6-2/TRBV6-3	TRBJ1-4	NA	NA	TGTGCCAGCAGGTATGGCGAAAAACTGTTTTTT	CASRYGEKLFF
TRBV5-1	TRBJ2-1	NA	TRBD2	TGCGCCAGCAGCGCAGGGACTAGCGGACTTGTGGGGGAGCAGTTCTTC	CASSAGTSGLVGEQFF
TRBV7-2	TRBJ2-5	few	NA	TGTGCCAGCAGCCCCTATCCCGGTTGGTGGGTCGGGTACTTC	CASSPYPGWWVGYF
TRBV28	TRBJ1-1	NA	TRBD1	TGTGCCAGCAGGCTCAGGGACAGACTAAACACTGAAGCTTTCTTT	CASRLRDRLNTEAFF
TRBV6-5	TRBJ2-4	NA	NA	TGTGCCAGCAGGGCGGGGCAGGCTTTAGCCAAAAACATTCAGTACTTC	CASRAGQALAKNIQYF
TRBV20-1	TRBJ2-7	NA	TRBD2	TGCAGTGCTGCGCAAAAGCGGGGGGCCTACGAGCAGTACTTC	CSAAQKRGAYEQYF
TRBV7-9	TRBJ2-2	many	NA	TGTGCCAGCAGCTTCGGGGGCACCGGGGAGCTGTTTTTT	CASSFGGTGELFF
TRBV6-6	TRBJ2-4	few	TRBD1	TGTGCCAGCGCGGAGGGACAGGCCGCTTATTGGTACTTC	CASAEGQAAYWYF
TRBV20-1	TRBJ2-4	NA	NA	TGCAGTGCTAGAGACAAACTAGCCAAAAACATTCAGTACTTC	CSARDKLAKNIQYF
TRBV3-1	TRBJ2-7	many	TRBD2	TGTGCCAGCAGCCAAGATAGCGGGTCCTCCTACGAGCAGTACTTC	CASSQDSGSSYEQYF
TRBV7-9	TRBJ1-1	NA	TRBD1	TGTGCCAGCAGATCAGGGGGCGACACTGAAGCTTTCTTT	CASRSGGDTEAFF
TRBV12-5	TRBJ1-1	NA	TRBD1	TGTGCTAGTGCCCCTTTCGACAGGGACTGGGCTGAAGCTTTCTTT	CASAPFDRDWAEAFF
TRBV7-9	TRBJ2-5	few	NA	TGTGCCAGCAGCCGGGCCAGCTTCGAGACCCAGTACTTC	CASSRASFETQYF
TRBV9	TRBJ1-2	NA	NA	TGTGCCAGCTGCTGTGACTATGGCTACACCTTC	CASCCDYGYTF
TRBV29-1	TRBJ1-2	once	NA	TGCAGCGTCCCCGGGACAATGAGGGGCTCTAACTATGGCTACACCTTC	CSVPGTMRGSNYGYTF
TRBV20-1	TRBJ2-1	NA	NA	TGCAGTGCTAGAGATACGGGGACTGGATACAATGAGCAGTTCTTC	CSARDTGTGYNEQFF
TRBV7-9	TRBJ2-1	few	NA	TGTGCCAGCAGGACCCAGGGGTACGTTTACAATGAGCAGTTCTTC	CASRTQGYVYNEQFF